This is a list of T cell receptor beta chains from one sample in a study of cytomegalovirus exposure and HLA in healthy donors. Data came from immunoSEQ multiplex PCR; TCRdb stores just in-frame clones and leaves some out. The sample yields approximately 170,000 clones, 60% to 80% seen once. Material for sequencing was PBMCs. The source is a man aged 35 to 55 in good health and CMV-seronegative. CDR3s leave out the opening cysteine and the closing phenylalanine or tryptophan. A D gene is named only where the DNA matches it firmly.

CDR3 protein,J gene,D gene,V gene
AIRGDRGRRTGELF,TRBJ2-2,TRBD1,TRBV10-3
ASSTLTGNSGNTIY,TRBJ1-3,-,TRBV28
ASSDQSNGYT,TRBJ1-2,-,TRBV2
SASGLAGGKDEQY,TRBJ2-7,TRBD2,TRBV29-1
ASSQNTGVWEKLF,TRBJ1-4,TRBD1,TRBV4-2
ASSSDGRGTSGSPLH,TRBJ1-6,TRBD1,TRBV5-5
ASSSGQGDTEAF,TRBJ1-1,TRBD1,TRBV7-9
SSSLTGDQPQH,TRBJ1-5,-,TRBV7-9
ASSPPGGDEQF,TRBJ2-1,-,TRBV4-3
ASSPDREALH,TRBJ1-6,TRBD1,TRBV7-2
ASSLGTGGFNEQF,TRBJ2-1,TRBD1,TRBV7-9
AWKRARQGPNEQY,TRBJ2-7,TRBD1,TRBV30
SVDLYRGQETQY,TRBJ2-5,TRBD1,TRBV29-1
ASSGTGARNTEAF,TRBJ1-1,TRBD1,TRBV5-4
ASSLGLVGRGTGFSYEQY,TRBJ2-7,TRBD1,TRBV27
ASRRIRSSYNSPLH,TRBJ1-6,-,TRBV2
ASSYSMVGGQF,TRBJ2-1,-,TRBV6-5
ASSESSRDEQY,TRBJ2-7,-,TRBV6-1
ASRDREYSNQPQH,TRBJ1-5,TRBD1,TRBV6-1
ASSTWETRVEKLF,TRBJ1-4,-,TRBV19
ASSPPAGEGQPQH,TRBJ1-5,-,TRBV18
ASSPTSGSSYEQY,TRBJ2-7,TRBD2,TRBV27
ASSRDRGQGDTEAF,TRBJ1-1,TRBD1,TRBV7-9
AWSVYAGGIRNIQY,TRBJ2-4,TRBD2,TRBV30
ASSLDGGVIVYEQY,TRBJ2-7,-,TRBV7-2
ASSLAAGPGISTNEKLF,TRBJ1-4,-,TRBV5-1
ASTWRRDRNTGELF,TRBJ2-2,-,TRBV11-2
ASSSGQMYQETQY,TRBJ2-5,-,TRBV7-9
ASSDRDNYGYT,TRBJ1-2,TRBD1,TRBV7-2
ASSFGGGGGRSNEQF,TRBJ2-1,-,TRBV7-8
SVAPTGFSYEQY,TRBJ2-7,TRBD1,TRBV29-1
ASSQSAGGSTQY,TRBJ2-3,TRBD2,TRBV4-1
ASSQEPAGPLFDTQY,TRBJ2-3,-,TRBV4-1
ASSLGLDEQY,TRBJ2-7,-,TRBV5-4
ASSLGEVNYGYT,TRBJ1-2,-,TRBV5-1
ASSSLRQDSNQPQH,TRBJ1-5,-,TRBV5-6
ASSLGQGYNSPLH,TRBJ1-6,TRBD1,TRBV7-9
ASSREGSSGVTDTQY,TRBJ2-3,TRBD2,TRBV4-1
ASSRDRVGWGNTGELF,TRBJ2-2,TRBD1,TRBV5-4
SVSDSPRNQPQH,TRBJ1-5,-,TRBV29-1
ASSDSGGATHEQY,TRBJ2-7,TRBD1,TRBV2
ASSLASGTGGYEQY,TRBJ2-7,TRBD1,TRBV5-1
ASRPVEAGLYEQY,TRBJ2-7,-,TRBV6-5
ASSLGDRVGQPQH,TRBJ1-5,TRBD1,TRBV27
ASSERNTGELF,TRBJ2-2,-,TRBV5-1
AWSRSSNEQF,TRBJ2-1,-,TRBV30
ASSLFAGNTIY,TRBJ1-3,-,TRBV7-2
ASSLGSLETQY,TRBJ2-5,-,TRBV5-6